This T cell receptor (beta chain) stems from a study of T-cell reconstitution after alpha-beta-depleted transplantation in children. The CDR3 is 15 residues long. Germline V gives CDR1 SGHRS, CDR2 YFSETQ. The ends were cut back, 1 base at V and 10 bases at J, with 18 bases in the middle. This clonotype has more than one count but fewer than ten. Unique molecular identifiers were used in preparing the TCRbeta library. TCRdb re-analysed the PCR reads in MiXCR, keeping a single row per CDR3 protein. The table has approximately 490,000 distinct CDR3 sequences, 9.5% to 15% seen once; the top ten hold more than 5.5%.

The specimen comprised PBMCs from the stem cell graft donor, sampled from the stem cell graft. This TCR was sampled from a human donor who donated a stem cell graft to a child with combined immunodeficiency. V and J are TRBV5-1 and TRBJ2-1, with D perhaps TRBD2 (5 bases). CDR3: CASSLQWGAKGEQFF. In DNA, the CDR3 is TGCGCCAGCAGCTTGCAATGGGGAGCCAAAGGGGAGCAGTTCTTC.